Shown below are 17 T cell receptor beta chains from a single sample sequenced in a study of human T cells and chemical hapten exposure. The sample's time point: pre-sensitization, week 0. Noted treatment: therapeutic diphenylcyclopropenone sensitization with weekly scalp DPC. TCRdb reanalysed the RACE reads using MiXCR and keeps one entry per CDR3 protein. The table shows a few hundred thousand distinct CDR3 sequences, with 4.5% to 5.5% occurring only once. The specimen comprised whole blood, sampled in connection with sensitization to the hapten diphenylcyclopropenone (DPC). These TCRs come from a woman younger than 35 with alopecia areata. Some clones in this sample may be carry-over from other donors' samples.

This clonotype has a count of ten or more. The V call is TRBV21-1, the J call TRBJ1-1; whether TRBD1, the table's D call, matches the DNA was not checked. TRBV21-1 counts as a pseudogene. The CDR3 extends over 15 amino acids. CDR3 protein: CASSINRGLKAEAFF. In DNA form, the CDR3 reads TGTGCCAGCAGCATAAACAGGGGCCTTAAGGCTGAAGCTTTCTTT.

This clonotype was seen only a few times. Here the CDR3 reads CASSPGEATQETQYF. The DNA of the CDR3 is TGTGCCAGCAGCCCAGGGGAGGCCACGCAAGAGACCCAGTACTTC. V usage is TRBV11-2 and J usage is TRBJ2-5; D might be TRBD1 or TRBD2, each matching 6 bases. Trimming took off 5 bases at V and 2 bases at J, with 15 bases between the two ends. Germline CDR1 and CDR2: SGHAT and FQNNGV. The CDR3 is 15 amino acids.

This clonotype was observed at least ten times. The rearrangement uses TRBV20-1 and TRBJ1-2; TRBD1 matches at 9 bases. With V trimmed by 0 bases and J by 2 bases, 7 bases remained unmatched. Looked up from germline, CDR1 is DFQATT and CDR2 is SNEGSKA (reference sequence). The CDR3 totals 16 residues. CDR3 sequence (DNA): TGCAGTGCTAGAGATACCGGGACAGGGATGAACTATGGCTACACCTTC. Protein: CSARDTGTGMNYGYTF.

This clonotype was seen many times. This chain links TRBV6-2 or TRBV6-3 with TRBJ2-2, with 10 bases aligning to TRBD2. The J segment lost 0 bases and the V segment lost 5 bases, leaving 3 bases of the junction unmatched. The CDR3 totals 16 residues. CDR1 MNHEY and CDR2 SVGEGT come from the germline V gene. This chain's CDR3 is CASSILAGANTGELFF. The CDR3 DNA reads as TGTGCCAGCAGTATCCTAGCGGGGGCGAACACCGGGGAGCTGTTTTTT.

CDR3 nucleotides: TGCGCCAGCAGCTTGGTCCAGAACCTTGAAGCTTTCTTT. Translated, it gives CASSLVQNLEAFF. The chain is built from TRBV5-1 and TRBJ1-1, with no clear D. This CDR3 has 13 residues. Trimming left V 0 bases short and J 7 bases short, with 10 bases between. Germline CDR1 SGHRS, CDR2 YFSETQ.

This clonotype was recorded a few times. This chain uses TRBV2 with TRBJ2-1; 13 bases fit TRBD2. V lost 6 bases and J lost 5; bases outside the gene matches: 7. This CDR3 comprises 16 residues. Germline values: CDR1 SNHLY, CDR2 FYNNEI. The CDR3 region has the DNA TGTGCCAGCAGGCGACAACTAGCGGGGGGGGACAATGAGCAGTTCTTC. Protein product: CASRRQLAGGDNEQFF.

The chain is built from TRBV5-5 and TRBJ2-4; the D gene is possibly TRBD1 (6 bases). This CDR3 has 14 amino acids. The germline V gene has CDR1 SGHKS and CDR2 YYEKEE (reference sequence). V was cut by 0 bases and J by 6 bases, with 10 bases left in between. CDR3 protein: CASSLASRGNIQYF. DNA for the CDR3: TGTGCCAGCAGCTTGGCGTCCAGGGGAAACATTCAGTACTTC.

This chain uses TRBV11-2 with TRBJ2-6; D is possibly TRBD2 (5 bases). This CDR3 has 14 amino acids. The germline V gene has CDR1 SGHAT and CDR2 FQNNGV. V lost 1 base, J lost 4 bases, and 5 bases lay in between. CDR3 DNA: TGTGCCAGCAGCTTAGGCGGGGGGGCCAACGTCCTGACTTTC. Amino acids: CASSLGGGANVLTF.

This clonotype was seen at least ten times. This chain connects TRBV18 to TRBJ2-7; 7 positions agree with TRBD1. The CDR3 is 14 amino acids. Per germline, CDR1 KGHSH and CDR2 LQKENI. Losses at the gene ends were 3 bases for V and 2 bases for J; bases not matched to a gene: 4. CDR3 DNA: TGTGCCAGCTCACCCCGGGACAGAGCCTACGAGCAGTACTTC. It encodes CASSPRDRAYEQYF.

Many counts were recorded for this clonotype. The chain carries TRBV25-1 and TRBJ1-4; possibly TRBD1 for D (5 bases). This CDR3 is 14 amino acids long. V was trimmed by 7 bases and J by 7 bases, leaving 16 bases between them. CDR1 is MGHDK, CDR2 SYGVNS, per germline. The CDR3 spells CASTSRGGGEKLFF. The CDR3 DNA follows: TGTGCCAGCACCTCCCGGGGGGGTGGTGAAAAACTGTTTTTT.

The chain uses TRBV15 and TRBJ1-1; the D gene is possibly TRBD1 (6 bases). The germline V and J ends were trimmed by 8 bases and 3 bases, with 13 bases remaining between them. This CDR3 comprises 13 residues. CDR1 and CDR2 (germline): LNHNV, YYDKDF (reference sequence). The chain's CDR3 is CATGFPGDTEAFF. For the CDR3, the DNA is TGTGCCACCGGATTCCCAGGGGACACTGAAGCTTTCTTT. The variable domain in full, completed from reference TRBV15 and TRBJ1-1, reads DAMVIQNPRYQVTQFGKPVTLSCSQTLNHNVMYWYQQKSSQAPKLLFHYYDKDFNNEADTPDNFQSRRPNTSFCFLDIRSPGLGDTAMYLCATGFPGDTEAFFGQGTRLTVV.

This clonotype showed up many times. The chain recombines TRBV7-8 with TRBJ2-3, with 8 bases aligning to TRBD1. This CDR3 has 16 amino acids. J gave up 4 bases and V 5 bases, and 11 bases lay outside the gene matches. CDR1 SGHVS and CDR2 FQNEAQ come from the germline V gene. The CDR3 DNA reads TGTGCCAGCAGCCCAGCCAGGGGGCTCGGGGCAGATACGCAGTATTTT. This encodes CASSPARGLGADTQYF.

The chain uses TRBV12-3 or TRBV12-4 and TRBJ2-7; 7 nucleotides match TRBD2. The CDR3 runs 16 residues. V was pared by 6 bases and J by 2 bases, with 13 bases of the junction left unmatched. The CDR3 here is CASSDPLGEGAYEQYF. The DNA of the CDR3 is TGTGCCAGCAGCGACCCCCTTGGGGAGGGTGCCTACGAGCAGTACTTC.

This clonotype was detected many times. The chain links TRBV7-2 to TRBJ2-5; TRBD1 or TRBD2 may be the D gene (6 bases each). This CDR3 has 14 residues. Trimming cost V 0 bases and J 4 bases, with 9 bases left between them. Germline CDR1 SGHTA, CDR2 FQGNSA. The CDR3 loop is CASSLAGGGETQYF. The DNA for the CDR3 is TGTGCCAGCAGCTTAGCGGGGGGCGGAGAGACCCAGTACTTC.

J is TRBJ2-5 and V is TRBV10-3; no clear D gene. V was clipped by 4 bases and J by 3 bases, with 9 bases between them. CDR1 is ENHRY and CDR2 is SYGVKD in the germline V gene. The CDR3 consists of 13 residues. The CDR3 region is CAISAASEETQYF. CDR3 nucleotide sequence: TGTGCCATCAGTGCAGCCAGCGAAGAGACCCAGTACTTC.

The chain is built from TRBV4-2 and TRBJ2-5; 8 bases match TRBD2. CDR1 LGHNA and CDR2 YNFKEQ come from the germline V gene. This CDR3 has 17 residues. J gave up 4 bases and V 2 bases, and 12 bases lay outside the gene matches. The DNA of the CDR3 is TGTGCCAGCAGCCAAACGGGGGGGCTTCAGGCAACAGAGACCCAGTACTTC. It is translated as CASSQTGGLQATETQYF.

The rearrangement uses TRBV19 and TRBJ2-7; D is perhaps TRBD2 (6 bases). The CDR3 totals 14 residues. The ends were cut back, 3 bases at V and 3 bases at J, with 12 bases in the middle. The germline V gene encodes CDR1 LNHDA and CDR2 SQIVND (reference sequence). The CDR3 coding sequence is TGTGCCAGTAGTATCGGGGGACCATACTACGAGCAGTACTTC. Translated: CASSIGGPYYEQYF.